This is a list of T cell receptor beta chains from one sample in a study of control samples from healthy donors and cancer patients. Generated by immunoSEQ multiplex PCR, the TCRdb table keeps only in-frame clones and is missing some. Here the sample spans 150,000 to 200,000 clones, around nine tenths being singletons. The sequencing sample was made of blood. These TCRs come from a man younger than 40 in good health. Both conserved end residues are part of each CDR3. A D gene is named only where the DNA matches it firmly. Clone size is not always given. Where it is, it says once, few, many or a class for expanded clones.

>TRBJ1-2|once|.|TRBV28
CASTGTDYGYTF
TGTGCCAGCACCGGTACAGACTATGGCTACACCTTC
>TRBJ2-1|.|TRBD2|TRBV5-7
CASSILAGEKGYNEQFF
TGTGCCAGCAGCATTCTAGCGGGGGAAAAAGGATACAATGAGCAGTTCTTC
>TRBJ2-7|.|TRBD1|TRBV5-1
CASSLTGVYEQYF
TGCGCCAGCAGCTTGACAGGGGTCTACGAGCAGTACTTC
>TRBJ2-7|few|.|TRBV4-3
CASSQDPAWGEQYF
TGCGCCAGCAGCCAAGATCCGGCCTGGGGCGAGCAGTACTTC
>TRBJ2-1|.|.|TRBV20-1
CSARDTREQFF
TGCAGTGCTAGAGATACCCGGGAGCAGTTCTTC
>TRBJ1-6|.|.|TRBV27
CASSFQGENSPLHF
TGTGCCAGCAGTTTCCAAGGAGAGAATTCACCCCTCCACTTT
>TRBJ2-7|.|.|TRBV10-3
CAISATGYEQYF
TGTGCCATCAGTGCCACAGGGTACGAGCAGTACTTC
>TRBJ2-1|.|TRBD2|TRBV27
CASSRLAGGSEQFF
TGTGCCAGCAGCCGTTTAGCGGGAGGGAGCGAGCAGTTCTTC
>TRBJ2-5|.|TRBD2|TRBV7-2
CASSATSGGVSGKTQYF
TGTGCCAGCAGCGCGACTAGCGGGGGGGTATCCGGAAAGACCCAGTACTTC
>TRBJ2-3|.|.|TRBV6-4
CASSDSSGGPTDTQYF
TGTGCCAGCAGTGACTCGTCGGGGGGCCCCACAGATACGCAGTATTTT
>TRBJ2-3|.|.|TRBV11-1
CASSSGGGDTQYF
TGTGCCAGCAGCTCGGGTGGGGGGGATACGCAGTATTTT
>TRBJ1-1|once|.|TRBV19
CASSIAFGSNTEAFF
TGTGCCAGTAGTATAGCTTTCGGGTCGAACACTGAAGCTTTCTTT
>TRBJ1-4|.|.|TRBV7-2
CASSLSPGQRNEKLFF
TGTGCCAGCAGCTTATCACCCGGACAGCGTAATGAAAAACTGTTTTTT
>TRBJ1-4|.|.|TRBV5-8
CASMLTENEKLFF
TGTGCCAGCATGCTCACAGAGAATGAAAAACTGTTTTTT
>TRBJ1-2|.|TRBD1|TRBV2
CASSEARQGEAATF
TGTGCCAGCAGTGAAGCGCGACAGGGAGAGGCAGCCACCTTC
>TRBJ2-7|.|.|TRBV7-9
CASSLGAYEQYF
TGTGCCAGCAGCTTAGGGGCTTACGAGCAGTACTTC
>TRBJ2-5|.|.|TRBV28
CATSGTRETQYF
TGTGCCACATCCGGGACCAGGGAGACCCAGTACTTC
>TRBJ2-3|.|.|TRBV18
CASSLIAASTDTQYF
TGTGCCAGCTCATTAATAGCGGCTAGCACAGATACGCAGTATTTT
>TRBJ1-6|.|.|TRBV12-3/TRBV12-4
CASSFGPSSPLHF
TGTGCCAGCAGTTTCGGACCCTCGTCACCCCTCCACTTT
>TRBJ1-2|.|.|TRBV6-1
CASSEGGGVRGYTF
TGTGCCAGCAGTGAAGGTGGGGGGGTGAGGGGCTACACCTTC
>TRBJ2-3|.|TRBD2|TRBV6-1
CASSEAPGTSGGTRGTQYF
TGTGCCAGCAGTGAAGCTCCCGGGACTAGCGGGGGGACTAGAGGTACGCAGTATTTT
>TRBJ2-7|.|.|TRBV11-2
CASSFGGVYF
TGTGCCAGCAGCTTTGGTGGGGTGTACTTC
>TRBJ1-6|once|.|TRBV5-4
CASSLAQPNSPLHF
TGTGCCAGCAGCTTGGCACAGCCTAATTCACCCCTCCACTTT
>TRBJ1-6|.|.|TRBV7-2
CASSPRTVSYNSPLHF
TGTGCCAGCAGCCCCAGGACAGTCTCCTATAATTCACCCCTCCACTTT
>TRBJ2-7|.|.|TRBV30
CAWSDPGGTYEQYF
TGTGCCTGGAGTGACCCAGGGGGGACCTACGAGCAGTACTTC
>TRBJ2-7|.|.|TRBV19
CASSIGRGPGSYEQYF
TGTGCCAGTAGTATCGGGCGGGGACCGGGCTCCTACGAGCAGTACTTC
>TRBJ1-1|.|.|TRBV5-8
CASTLSGPTEAFF
TGTGCCAGCACCCTCAGCGGGCCAACTGAAGCTTTCTTT
>TRBJ1-5|.|.|TRBV29-1
CSVADISNQPQHF
TGCAGCGTGGCCGACATTAGCAATCAGCCCCAGCATTTT
>TRBJ1-1|.|.|TRBV12-3/TRBV12-4
CASRWGRNTEAFF
TGTGCCAGCAGGTGGGGGAGGAACACTGAAGCTTTCTTT
>TRBJ1-1|.|TRBD1|TRBV10-3
CAISEGTGVDEAFF
TGTGCCATCAGTGAGGGGACAGGGGTTGATGAAGCTTTCTTT
>TRBJ1-3|.|.|TRBV7-2
CASSLRLGGGGNTIYF
TGTGCCAGCAGCCTTCGGCTGGGGGGAGGTGGAAACACCATATATTTT
>TRBJ2-2|.|TRBD1|TRBV28
CASSPIQDRVTGELFF
TGTGCCAGCAGTCCCATTCAGGACAGGGTAACCGGGGAGCTGTTTTTT
>TRBJ1-1|.|.|TRBV7-9
CASSFLWDTEAFF
TGTGCCAGCAGCTTTTTGTGGGACACTGAAGCTTTCTTT
>TRBJ2-7|once|.|TRBV2
CASRETLYYEQYF
TGTGCCAGCAGAGAGACGCTGTACTACGAGCAGTACTTC
>TRBJ1-5|many|.|TRBV9
CASSVDVSNQPQHF
TGTGCCAGCAGCGTCGACGTTAGCAATCAGCCCCAGCATTTT
>TRBJ1-1|.|TRBD1|TRBV5-1
CASSLTGVGTEAFF
TGCGCCAGCAGCTTAACAGGGGTTGGCACTGAAGCTTTCTTT
>TRBJ1-2|.|.|TRBV5-6
CASSLGDTANYGYTF
TGTGCCAGCAGCTTGGGGGACACAGCTAACTATGGCTACACCTTC
>TRBJ1-5|.|.|TRBV5-1
CASSYYPGLQQPQHF
TGCGCCAGCAGCTACTATCCGGGATTACAACAGCCCCAGCATTTT
>TRBJ1-1|few|.|TRBV5-8
CASSLRWGTEAFF
TGTGCCAGCAGCTTGCGATGGGGGACTGAAGCTTTCTTT